This T cell receptor (beta chain) appears in the sequencing data of a study of resident and recirculating memory T cells in vitiligo (dated by TCRdb to the late 2010s). Turning to the overall study: For TCR beta sequencing, each of a few stable vitiligo patients provided PBMCs along with epidermis taken by shave biopsy from two lesional and two nonlesional sites. The human TCR beta sequencing was designed to test whether specific clones found in lesional vitiligo skin differed from the clones found in nonlesional skin and in blood. Right before genomic DNA was extracted using the Qiagen DNeasy Blood & Tissue Kit, the samples were homogenized with no cell sorting step.

TCR beta chains were amplified from genomic DNA using the immunoSEQ hsTCRB kit. Sequencing of TCR beta libraries was performed on an Illumina MiSeq instrument by the immunoSEQ service. As for the original processing: Repertoire data were analyzed using the immunoSEQ Analyzer. This immuneACCESS table, as held by TCRdb, lists in-frame sequences with V and J called but not all clones. Of the missing ones, under half trace to an unresolved V gene in checked studies; the others have no known cause. That table furnishes V, J and clone size, whereas the DNA furnished D and trimming. Recorded for this sample are tens of thousands of clones; 91% of them occurred a single time. The top ten clones comprise 4.9% of the sample. The CDR3, cysteine through phenylalanine, is 13 amino acids long. This entry keeps only the CDR3 DNA: 39 bases, framed from base 1. Looking up the germline V gene yields CDR1 SGHTA and CDR2 FQGTGA. V loses 1 base, J loses 7 bases, and the germline ends lie 10 bases apart.

A patient's vitiligo counted as stable when the lesions had not changed at all during the previous 6 months. For classification as stable, the absence of confetti depigmentation, a clinical sign of active vitiligo, was additionally required. Any patient who had received treatment in the previous three months was excluded. PBMCs were isolated from heparinized blood by Ficoll density gradient centrifugation and were subsequently flash-frozen. Note on this clone: Its antigen is not yet known. There are no base qualities to consult, and no much larger clone falls within one base.

Overall results and qualifications from the work: TCR sequences were not conserved across biopsy sites or patients, suggesting that different T cell clones infiltrate different lesions, described as private specificity. Clonality was not the same from one vitiligo lesion to another, and no unique dominant TCR clone turned up. Future mechanistic studies are needed so that the relative contributions of the lesion-infiltrating T cell clones and of human Trm versus Tcm pools can be evaluated. By overlap and correlation analysis, no significant repertoire overlap was shown between biopsies, even within a single patient, except for each lesion compared with itself.

The clonotype was recovered from a male donor with vitiligo. The chain is encoded by TRBV7-3 joined to TRBJ1-1, with the D segment identity uncertain. Sequencing was performed on blood. The sequenced DNA is TGTGCCAGCAGCTTAAAGCGAGGTAATGAAGCTTTCTTT. Its protein product is CASSLKRGNEAFF.